This paragraph reports one T cell receptor (beta chain). The sample originates from a study of regulatory T cells in long-lasting Graves disease. Library construction for TCR beta used iRepertoire HTBI primers and Arm-PCR of CDR3 regions. A single record per CDR3 protein comes from TCRdb applying MiXCR to the multiplex PCR reads. The data hold about 440,000 distinct CDR3 sequences, with 16% observed a single time. Germline loops: CDR1 DFQATT, CDR2 SNEGSKA (reference sequence). The CDR3 sequence is 15 residues long. Trimming cost V 2 bases and J 5 bases, with 15 bases left between them. Time point in this sample: newly diagnosed GD, antithyroid drugs for less than 3 months. Extracted PBMC RNA gave rise to the TCR library. As a group, patients came from one endocrinology department in Xi'an, China. From each patient, around 8.7 milliliters of peripheral blood was drawn and collected into an EDTA anticoagulant tube.

Another study also made use of these data, one on T cells in Graves' hyperthyroidism and ophthalmopathy. That investigation notes: Researchers defined stable Graves' hyperthyroidism as no ophthalmopathy progression within 18 months.

The chain uses TRBV20-1 and TRBJ2-2; D is possibly TRBD1 (6 bases). The sequenced sample was peripheral blood mononuclear cells (PBMCs), obtained at new diagnosis, from a patient treated with antithyroid drugs. This clonotype originated in a woman aged 18-29 years with Graves disease. The CDR3 here is CSARKPGTLTGELFF. For the CDR3, the DNA is TGCAGTGCTAGAAAGCCCGGGACACTTACCGGGGAGCTGTTTTTT.